Each of the 22 T cell receptor beta chains below was sequenced from the same sample in a study of T-cell memory formation after mild COVID-19. From the 5' RACE reads, TCRdb called clonotypes with MiXCR, one entry per CDR3 protein. The sample yields roughly 450,000 distinct CDR3 sequences, more than 15% seen once. The specimen was PBMCs or a T cell subset sorted from them (not recorded which). Every receptor here comes from a young man who had mild COVID-19 (a few samples of this study predate the infection). Cell type and time point are not known.

The gene calls are TRBV6-6 and TRBJ2-7; D perhaps matches TRBD1 (6 bases). The CDR3 is 16 residues long. In germline, CDR1 is MNHNY, CDR2 SVGAGI (reference sequence). V dropped 4 bases and J dropped 0 bases, with 16 bases sitting between them. The CDR3 bases are TGTGCCAGCAGTTCTACCGGGACGGACAGCTCCTACGAGCAGTACTTC. Protein sequence: CASSSTGTDSSYEQYF.

This clonotype was detected a few times. The gene calls are TRBV5-1 and TRBJ2-3, with a possible D match to TRBD1 (6 bases). With 5 bases removed from V and 2 bases from J, the gap between germline ends came to 12 bases. The CDR3 sequence is 14 residues long. The germline CDR1 and CDR2 sequences are SGHRS and YFSETQ. CDR3 residues: CASSSEGDTDTQYF. CDR3 coding DNA: TGCGCCAGCAGTTCAGAGGGGGACACAGATACGCAGTATTTT. The full variable domain, with the rest looked up from reference TRBV5-1 and TRBJ2-3, is KAGVTQTPRYLIKTRGQQVTLSCSPISGHRSVSWYQQTPGQGLQFLFEYFSETQRNKGNFPGRFSGRQFSNSRSEMNVSTLELGDSALYLCASSSEGDTDTQYFGPGTRLTVL.

This chain connects TRBV7-8 to TRBJ2-2; 14 positions match TRBD2. The CDR3 covers 18 residues. J gave up 4 bases and V 5 bases, and 9 bases lay outside the gene matches. Germline assignment: CDR1 SGHVS and CDR2 FQNEAQ. For the CDR3, the DNA is TGTGCCAGCAGCACCCCGACTAGCGGGGGGGGGAGCACCGGGGAGCTGTTTTTT. It encodes CASSTPTSGGGSTGELFF.

V and J are TRBV6-2 or TRBV6-3 and TRBJ2-4, with D perhaps matching TRBD1 (6 bases). Trimming shortened V by 5 bases and J by 0 bases, and 14 bases separated the two germline ends. CDR1 and CDR2 from the germline V gene are MNHEY and SVGEGT. CDR3 length: 16 amino acids. This CDR3 is CASSTRDMLAKNIQYF. The CDR3 DNA reads as TGTGCCAGCAGTACGAGGGACATGCTAGCCAAAAACATTCAGTACTTC.

This clonotype was seen at least ten times. The chain combines TRBV12-3 or TRBV12-4 with TRBJ2-5; 7 bases align to TRBD1. The CDR3 has 13 amino acids. The ends lost 6 bases at V and 1 base at J; junction bases unmatched: 2. CDR3 sequence (DNA): TGTGCCAGCAGATGGACAGGCCAAGAGACCCAGTACTTC. It specifies CASRWTGQETQYF.

Here the CDR3 reads CASRGVAGRVETQYF. CDR3 DNA sequence: TGTGCCAGCAGAGGGGTAGCGGGGAGGGTGGAGACCCAGTACTTC. This chain uses TRBV28 with TRBJ2-5; 8 bases fit TRBD2. V lost 6 bases, J lost 5 bases, and 11 bases stayed unmatched. This CDR3 is built from 15 residues. Germline V gives CDR1 MDHEN, CDR2 SYDVKM.

Comments on this clonotype: This could be a read error, since a much larger clone is one nucleotide away. The V and J genes are TRBV12-3 or TRBV12-4 and TRBJ2-7, with TRBD1 as a possible D gene (6 bases). V was clipped by 3 bases and J by 4 bases, with 13 bases between them. This CDR3 is 14 amino acids long. CDR3 nucleotides: TGTGCCAGCAGTTTCTGGACAGCGAGATACGAGCAGTACTTC. Protein product: CASSFWTARYEQYF.

This clonotype was seen only a few times. The chain recombines TRBV5-1 with TRBJ2-1; 8 positions agree with TRBD1. The trim removed 1 base at V and 10 bases at J, leaving 4 bases unmatched. The CDR3 is 13 amino acids. CDR1 and CDR2 from the germline V gene are SGHRS and YFSETQ. The CDR3 DNA is TGCGCCAGCAGCTTGATAGGACAGGGAGAGCAGTTCTTC. Residues: CASSLIGQGEQFF.

The CDR3: CASSQVGRETQYF. CDR3 DNA sequence: TGTGCCAGCAGCCAAGTTGGGCGAGAGACCCAGTACTTC. The chain carries TRBV3-1 and TRBJ2-5; D unclear. The length of the CDR3 is 13 residues. Germline-derived CDR1 and CDR2 are LGHDT and YNNKEL (reference sequence). Trimming shortened V by 1 base and J by 4 bases, and 7 bases separated the two germline ends.

The chain is built from TRBV29-1 and TRBJ1-1, with no clear D. The length of the CDR3 is 13 residues. CDR1 is SQVTM and CDR2 is ANQGSEA in the germline V gene. V dropped 2 bases and J dropped 5 bases, with 12 bases sitting between them. The CDR3 region has the DNA TGCAGCGTTGAACGCAGCCAAAGGACTGAAGCTTTCTTT. As protein: CSVERSQRTEAFF.

The CDR3 nucleotides read TGTGCCAGCACCCAAGGGGAGACCCAGTACTTC. Its translation: CASTQGETQYF. The chain is built from TRBV12-3 or TRBV12-4 and TRBJ2-5, with D uncertain. V lost 7 bases to trimming and J lost 5 bases, with 8 bases between them. There are 11 residues in the CDR3.

This clonotype has a handful of counts. The chain has TRBV5-1 and TRBJ1-2; no firm D call. Germline values: CDR1 SGHRS, CDR2 YFSETQ. Trimming took off 4 bases at V and 4 bases at J, with 23 bases between the two ends. The CDR3 contains 17 residues. The chain's CDR3 is CASSGELWAGRFYGYTF. The CDR3 bases are TGCGCCAGCAGCGGAGAGTTGTGGGCAGGCCGATTCTATGGCTACACCTTC.

This chain links TRBV5-1 with TRBJ2-7; perhaps TRBD2 as D (7 bases). Trimming took 2 bases from V and 0 from J, leaving 12 bases between them. Germline-derived CDR1 and CDR2 are SGHRS and YFSETQ. The CDR3 length is 15 residues. The CDR3 reads CASSFRGGLSYEQYF. The CDR3, as DNA: TGCGCCAGCAGCTTTCGCGGGGGCCTCTCCTACGAGCAGTACTTC. The variable domain in full, with the rest retrieved from reference TRBV5-1 and TRBJ2-7, is KAGVTQTPRYLIKTRGQQVTLSCSPISGHRSVSWYQQTPGQGLQFLFEYFSETQRNKGNFPGRFSGRQFSNSRSEMNVSTLELGDSALYLCASSFRGGLSYEQYFGPGTRLTVT.

This clonotype was seen a handful of times. CDR3 loop: CASSPNGGRDEAFF. CDR3 in DNA: TGTGCCAGCAGCCCCAACGGGGGACGAGATGAAGCTTTCTTT. The rearrangement joins TRBV7-3 to TRBJ1-1; perhaps TRBD1 as D (5 bases). From germline, CDR1 is SGHTA and CDR2 FQGTGA. The CDR3 runs 14 residues. Trimming removed 5 bases at V and 7 bases at J, with 17 bases between.

This clonotype was counted between two and nine times. The chain is built from TRBV7-7 and TRBJ2-1, with D perhaps assigned TRBD1 or TRBD2 (5 bases each). Germline V gene data show CDR1 as SSHAT and CDR2 as FNYEAQ (reference sequence). The CDR3 loop spans 15 amino acids. V gave up 1 base and J gave up 2 bases, with 9 bases separating them. The CDR3 here is CASSLVWGTYNEQFF. In DNA, the CDR3 is TGTGCCAGCAGCTTAGTTTGGGGGACCTACAATGAGCAGTTCTTC.

In this sample, this clonotype turned up many times. The chain joins TRBV12-3 or TRBV12-4 to TRBJ2-7; the D is unclear. This CDR3 has 14 amino acids. Deletions cut 6 bases from V and 0 bases from J, with 12 bases between. CDR3 in DNA: TGTGCCAGCAGACCGTACGGCAGCTCCTACGAGCAGTACTTC. This sequence encodes CASRPYGSSYEQYF.

This clonotype is medium-sized (0.01 to 0.1%) by share. This sequence joins TRBV7-9 and TRBJ2-3; D not resolved. The ends were cut back, 3 bases at V and 3 bases at J, with 1 base in the middle. Looked up from germline, CDR1 is SEHNR and CDR2 is FQNEAQ (reference sequence). The CDR3 totals 11 residues. CDR3 sequence (DNA): TGTGCCAGCAGCTTTACAGATACGCAGTATTTT. It translates to CASSFTDTQYF.

The sample holds a few counts of this clonotype. This chain joins TRBV7-8 and TRBJ2-1; the D gene is possibly TRBD2 (6 bases). The V end lost 3 bases, the J end lost 0 bases, and 18 bases lay between the germline ends. CDR3 length: 18 amino acids. The germline V gene has CDR1 SGHVS and CDR2 FQNEAQ. Here the CDR3 reads CASSLSGGSGVSYNEQFF. The CDR3 coding sequence is TGTGCCAGCAGCTTGTCGGGTGGTAGCGGCGTCTCCTACAATGAGCAGTTCTTC.

This clonotype was found a few times. This chain uses TRBV7-2 with TRBJ1-2, with no clear D. This CDR3 has 16 amino acids. CDR1 is SGHTA, CDR2 FQGNSA, per germline. With 0 bases removed from V and 0 bases from J, the gap between germline ends came to 11 bases. The chain's CDR3 is CASSLASARANYGYTF. CDR3 in DNA: TGTGCCAGCAGCTTAGCGTCCGCCAGAGCTAACTATGGCTACACCTTC.

Only a few counts were recorded for this clonotype. This sequence joins TRBV7-9 and TRBJ2-7; D perhaps matches TRBD1 (5 bases). Between the trimmed V and J ends, which lost 5 bases and 4 bases, there was a span of 9 bases. The CDR3 consists of 12 residues. From germline, CDR1 is SEHNR and CDR2 FQNEAQ (reference sequence). The CDR3 region has the DNA TGTGCCAGCAGCACAGACAGATACGAGCAGTACTTC. Protein sequence: CASSTDRYEQYF.

This clonotype has at least ten counts. This sequence joins TRBV6-5 and TRBJ2-2; D is perhaps TRBD2 (5 bases). Germline V lookup: CDR1 MNHEY, CDR2 SVGAGI. Trimming took off 8 bases at V and 4 bases at J, with 8 bases between the two ends. This CDR3 region has 12 residues. CDR3 residues: CASHGVTGELFF. As DNA, the CDR3 is TGTGCCAGCCACGGGGTCACCGGGGAGCTGTTTTTT.

This clonotype has ten or more counts. This rearrangement joins TRBV12-3 or TRBV12-4 to TRBJ2-3; 7 bases line up with TRBD1. This CDR3 region has 15 residues. The trim removed 6 bases at V and 2 bases at J, leaving 8 bases unmatched. The CDR3 region has the DNA TGTGCCAGCAGACCTCCGGGACAGTCCACAGATACGCAGTATTTT. It translates to CASRPPGQSTDTQYF.